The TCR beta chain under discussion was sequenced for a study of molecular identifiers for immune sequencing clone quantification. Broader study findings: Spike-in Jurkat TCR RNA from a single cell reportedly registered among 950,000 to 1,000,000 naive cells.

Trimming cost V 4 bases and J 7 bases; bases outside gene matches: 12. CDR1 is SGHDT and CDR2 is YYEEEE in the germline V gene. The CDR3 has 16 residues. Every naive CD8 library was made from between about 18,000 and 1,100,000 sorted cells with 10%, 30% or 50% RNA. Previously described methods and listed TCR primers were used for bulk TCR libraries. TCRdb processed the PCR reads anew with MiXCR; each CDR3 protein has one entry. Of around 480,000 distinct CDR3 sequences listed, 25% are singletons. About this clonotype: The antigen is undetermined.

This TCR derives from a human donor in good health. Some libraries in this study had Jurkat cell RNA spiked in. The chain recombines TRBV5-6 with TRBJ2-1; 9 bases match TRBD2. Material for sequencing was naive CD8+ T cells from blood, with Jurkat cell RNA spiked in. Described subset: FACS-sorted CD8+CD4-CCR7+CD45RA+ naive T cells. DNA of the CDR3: TGTGCCAGCAGCGACATCGGTAGCGGGAGAGGTAATGAGCAGTTCTTC. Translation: CASSDIGSGRGNEQFF.